The clone carrying this TCR beta chain was recorded at least ten times. The antigen is undetermined. This sample is drawn from a study of T-cell memory formation after mild COVID-19. Study-level findings and limits: CM and EM subsets held most contracting CD4+ clones; EMRA held CD8+ ones. A balance of CD4 and CD8 characterized clones contracting day 15 to 85, whereas later expanders leaned CD4+.

TCRdb passed the 5' RACE reads through MiXCR, listing each CDR3 protein once. Among approximately 300,000 distinct CDR3 sequences listed, over 7% were seen once. This CDR3 spans 17 amino acids. With 4 bases clipped from V and 0 bases from J, the junction kept 11 bases outside the gene matches. Germline V lookup: CDR1 SGHRS, CDR2 YFSETQ. This sequence originates from a man younger than 35 who had mild COVID-19 (a few samples of this study predate the infection). Cell type and time point are not known. The chain carries TRBV5-1 and TRBJ2-7, with 9 bases lining up with TRBD1. Sequenced: PBMCs or a T cell subset sorted from them (not recorded which). The CDR3 here is CASSPGGQGRFSYEQYF. The CDR3 DNA reads as TGCGCCAGCAGCCCGGGGGGACAGGGCCGCTTCTCCTACGAGCAGTACTTC.